This T cell receptor beta chain was profiled in a study of T cells after posttransplantation cyclophosphamide (dated by TCRdb to 2015 to 2016). At the level of the whole study: T cell repertoire reconstitution was tracked by TRB sequencing after myeloablative bone marrow transplantation in which posttransplantation cyclophosphamide was used as GVHD prophylaxis. Antigen receptor sequencing covered samples from a few dozen PTCy-treated patients and approximately 15 of their related bone marrow donors. Blood from every one of the 30 to 40 PTCy patients who had 1-year posttransplant specimens underwent TRB sequencing. In 3 patients, up to about 3 additional blood samples taken between 2 and 5.2 years after transplant also underwent TRB sequencing, as did pretransplant blood from a handful of patients. Because TRA and TRB clonality were tightly correlated in nine or ten samples, subsequent TCR analyses were focused on TRB only. Public TRB sequences were checked against a database of over 3,500 sequences associated with responses to pathogens, tumor antigens, self-antigens and alloantigens.

The germline V gene gives CDR1 as MNHEY and CDR2 as SVGAGI. Spanning cysteine to phenylalanine, the CDR3 consists of 16 amino acids. Only the CDR3 part of the read is kept: 48 bases, read in frame from the first base. V loses 4 bases at its end and J loses 2 bases; junction bases beyond the gene matches: 7. Genomic DNA was used for TRB sequencing, which was performed with the immunoSEQ assay at survey resolution or with the hsTCRB kit. The paper's processing steps were these. Initial read processing used immunoSEQ software, and repertoire analyses used the LymphoSeq R package. For each TRB dataset, clonality was calculated as 1 minus normalized Shannon entropy, and the Gini coefficient was computed as well. Phenotypes of unsorted samples were inferred by mapping TRB sequences from sorted subsets of the recipient or donor onto the same recipient's unsorted samples. This immuneACCESS table, as held by TCRdb, lists in-frame sequences with V and J called but not all clones. Of the missing ones, under half trace to an unresolved V gene in checked studies; the others have no known cause. The V and J calls and the clone size are those of that table, but D and trimming were determined from the DNA. The table for this sample lists about 36,000 clones; just under 80% of them were counted only once. The top ten constitute roughly 8.1% of the sample.

About this clone itself: What antigen it recognizes has not been identified. Per-base qualities were not stored, and no clone one base away is much larger.

What the treatment or condition label conveys for this sample: high-dose cyclophosphamide on days +3 and +4 as single-agent GVHD prophylaxis. PTCy patients received busulfan and fludarabine conditioning, a related or unrelated marrow graft, and cyclophosphamide on days +3 and +4. PTCy-treated patients were drawn from a prospective multi-institutional clinical trial. Peripheral blood and bone marrow mononuclear cells were isolated by Ficoll-Hypaque density centrifugation and cryopreserved. CD4+ and CD8+ T cells, including naive and memory subsets, were sorted by FACS using a FACSAria II. Here is what the overall study found, with its caveats: The TRB repertoires of T cells infiltrating skin or GI tract showed only limited overlap with the TRB repertoires of T cells in blood. Across 40 to 55 patients, TRB clonality was highly associated with recipient CMV seropositivity and CMV reactivation, and diversity in PTCy patients was similar to diversity in CNI/methotrexate controls. At 1-2 months, donor-recipient similarity was low but rose over the first year, and the later blood repertoires were often dominated by donor CD8+ memory clones.

This sequence originates from a female patient aged 40 to 50 who received an allogeneic stem cell transplant from a related donor, was CMV-positive, and had no GVHD. Following transplantation, part of the T cell population may be supplied by the graft donor rather than the patient. The chain is encoded by TRBV6-5 joined to TRBJ2-3, with 9 middle bases fitting TRBD2. Source: CD4+ T cells sorted from blood, taken 1,700 to 2,000 days after a stem cell transplant with posttransplant cyclophosphamide. The CDR3 is CASSSGKRGATDTQYF. The bases read TGTGCCAGCAGTTCTGGGAAGCGGGGGGCCACAGATACGCAGTATTTT.